These T cell receptor beta chains were read from a single sample in a study of T cells after yellow fever vaccination. One entry per CDR3 protein results from TCRdb running MiXCR on the 5' RACE reads. This table has nearly 350,000 distinct CDR3 sequences, roughly 8.4% appearing once. Material: PBMCs, obtained about 41 days after the first yellow fever vaccination. These receptors came from a young man who received the YFV17D yellow fever vaccine. Both conserved end residues are part of each CDR3. The D gene is left open where the match is weak. Part of the rows lack a size; the others show once, few, many or a class for expanded clones.

CDR3	DNA	V	J	D	size
CASGAPHLAKNIQYF	TGTGCCAGTGGGGCCCCCCATTTAGCCAAAAACATTCAGTACTTC	TRBV19	TRBJ2-4	-	few
CASSVGANRVEKLFF	TGTGCCAGCAGTGTAGGGGCGAACAGGGTTGAAAAACTGTTTTTT	TRBV6-1	TRBJ1-4	-	-
CASSRAPNPYEQYF	TGCGCCAGCAGTAGAGCCCCGAATCCTTACGAGCAGTACTTC	TRBV23-1	TRBJ2-7	-	-
CASSYSSMQGYTF	TGTGCCAGCAGTTATTCGTCCATGCAGGGCTACACCTTC	TRBV28	TRBJ1-2	-	few
CATSDPSRGEETQYF	TGTGCCACCAGTGACCCCTCACGGGGGGAAGAGACCCAGTACTTC	TRBV24-1	TRBJ2-5	TRBD2	few
CASSPNPGLARGNEQFF	TGTGCCAGCAGCCCCAATCCGGGACTAGCAAGGGGAAATGAGCAGTTCTTC	TRBV4-2	TRBJ2-1	TRBD2	-
CATALSSGLGETQYF	TGTGCCACCGCTTTAAGTAGCGGCTTAGGCGAGACCCAGTACTTC	TRBV6-1	TRBJ2-5	-	-
CSVAGGPEAFF	TGCAGCGTAGCAGGGGGCCCTGAAGCTTTCTTT	TRBV29-1	TRBJ1-1	TRBD1	-
CSARVTGAGARNTEAFF	TGCAGTGCTAGAGTTACCGGGGCAGGGGCGAGGAACACTGAAGCTTTCTTT	TRBV20-1	TRBJ1-1	-	few
CASSLVGADIQYF	TGTGCCAGCAGCTTAGTCGGGGCCGACATTCAGTACTTC	TRBV11-2	TRBJ2-4	-	few
CASRSQGILRRGYTF	TGTGCCAGCAGATCTCAGGGGATCTTAAGGCGTGGCTACACCTTC	TRBV28	TRBJ1-2	-	few
CASSLALAGLPYEQYF	TGTGCCAGCAGCTTAGCGCTGGCAGGGCTCCCCTACGAGCAGTACTTC	TRBV7-2	TRBJ2-7	-	-
CSVEWIGGNYGYTF	TGCAGCGTTGAGTGGATTGGGGGAAACTATGGCTACACCTTC	TRBV29-1	TRBJ1-2	-	many
CASSWGTSLFANTGELFF	TGTGCCAGCAGCTGGGGGACGTCCCTTTTTGCAAACACCGGGGAGCTGTTTTTT	TRBV5-6	TRBJ2-2	-	few
CATATAMNTEAFF	TGCGCCACCGCGACAGCGATGAACACTGAAGCTTTCTTT	TRBV5-1	TRBJ1-1	-	-
CASEHRESTEQFF	TGTGCCAGCGAACACAGGGAAAGTACTGAGCAGTTCTTC	TRBV21-1	TRBJ2-1	-	few
CASSQVFNRGPKSPLHF	TGTGCCAGCAGCCAAGTCTTCAACAGGGGGCCTAAGTCACCCCTCCACTTT	TRBV4-2	TRBJ1-6	TRBD1	-
CASSYSRDPRSKETQYF	TGTGCCAGCAGTTACTCCCGGGACCCCAGATCGAAAGAGACCCAGTACTTC	TRBV6-2/TRBV6-3	TRBJ2-5	-	few
CASSQVGTGYGYTF	TGCGCCAGCAGCCAAGTGGGTACAGGCTATGGCTACACCTTC	TRBV4-3	TRBJ1-2	-	few
CSARELLAGVYEQYF	TGCAGTGCTAGAGAATTGCTAGCGGGGGTCTACGAGCAGTACTTC	TRBV20-1	TRBJ2-7	TRBD2	-
CASSLAGATLTQHF	TGTGCCAGCAGCTTGGCTGGGGCCACTTTGACCCAGCATTTT	TRBV5-5	TRBJ1-5	-	few
CASSLTTSGGLETQYF	TGCGCCAGCAGCTTGACGACTAGCGGGGGGCTAGAGACCCAGTACTTC	TRBV5-1	TRBJ2-5	TRBD2	few
CASSYRQGEQYF	TGTGCCAGCAGTTACAGGCAGGGGGAGCAGTACTTC	TRBV6-6	TRBJ2-7	-	-
CASSHDPGIGEQYF	TGTGCCAGCAGCCACGATCCGGGGATCGGTGAGCAGTACTTC	TRBV4-2	TRBJ2-7	-	many
CASSLGRATYEQYF	TGTGCCAGCAGCTTAGGGAGGGCCACCTACGAGCAGTACTTC	TRBV13	TRBJ2-7	-	few
CAGGGLTDTQYF	TGTGCCGGGGGGGGGCTCACAGATACGCAGTATTTT	TRBV7-2	TRBJ2-3	-	few
CASSGRGGTYGYTF	TGTGCCAGCAGCGGTCGGGGGGGCACCTATGGCTACACCTTC	TRBV9	TRBJ1-2	-	-
CASSHGPGTGVSTDTQYF	TGCGCCAGCAGCCATGGGCCCGGGACAGGGGTGAGCACAGATACGCAGTATTTT	TRBV4-3	TRBJ2-3	TRBD1	-
CSAYRTSGSTDTQYF	TGCAGTGCATACCGGACTAGCGGAAGCACAGATACGCAGTATTTT	TRBV20-1	TRBJ2-3	TRBD2	many
CASSEFGASTDTQYF	TGTGCCAGCAGTGAGTTTGGAGCTAGCACAGATACGCAGTATTTT	TRBV6-4	TRBJ2-3	-	few
CASSIPRTGQETQYF	TGTGCCAGTAGTATCCCACGGACAGGTCAAGAGACCCAGTACTTC	TRBV19	TRBJ2-5	TRBD1	few
CASSLGARNEQFF	TGCGCCAGCAGCTTGGGGGCTAGGAATGAGCAGTTCTTC	TRBV5-1	TRBJ2-1	-	few
CASSLPVRSTGELFF	TGTGCCAGCAGCTTACCGGTCAGGTCCACCGGGGAGCTGTTTTTT	TRBV7-8	TRBJ2-2	-	few
CASSFRGRSYEQFF	TGCGCCAGCAGCTTCCGGGGCCGAAGTTATGAGCAGTTCTTC	TRBV5-1	TRBJ2-1	-	few
CSARGPSEAFF	TGCAGTGCTAGAGGCCCTTCTGAAGCTTTCTTT	TRBV20-1	TRBJ1-1	-	few
CASSIAHRLASYNEQFF	TGTGCCAGTAGTATCGCCCACCGACTAGCGTCCTACAATGAGCAGTTCTTC	TRBV19	TRBJ2-1	TRBD2	few
CASSLRFGQENYEQYF	TGTGCCAGCAGCTTAAGGTTTGGACAGGAGAACTACGAGCAGTACTTC	TRBV7-8	TRBJ2-7	TRBD1	few
CASSSRSGTDMQYF	TGTGCCAGCAGCTCCCGTTCCGGCACAGATATGCAGTATTTT	TRBV7-2	TRBJ2-3	-	many
CASSLAGRGEKLFF	TGTGCCAGCAGCTTGGCAGGGAGGGGTGAAAAACTGTTTTTT	TRBV5-6	TRBJ1-4	-	few
CASRLGTTTEAFF	TGCGCCAGCAGACTCGGGACAACCACTGAAGCTTTCTTT	TRBV5-1	TRBJ1-1	-	-
CSAKRGAYGYTF	TGCAGTGCTAAGAGGGGGGCCTATGGCTACACCTTC	TRBV20-1	TRBJ1-2	-	many
CASSPPTGEQYF	TGCGCCAGCAGCCCACCCACGGGCGAGCAGTACTTC	TRBV4-1	TRBJ2-7	-	-
CASSPPPAGGAGTQYF	TGTGCCAGCAGCCCCCCCCCGGCCGGGGGGGCGGGGACCCAGTACTTC	TRBV7-9	TRBJ2-5	TRBD2	few
CASSLDKNYGYTF	TGTGCCAGCAGCCTGGACAAAAACTATGGCTACACCTTC	TRBV7-2	TRBJ1-2	-	few
CAIRNRDTQETQYF	TGTGCCATCAGGAACCGGGACACCCAAGAGACCCAGTACTTC	TRBV10-3	TRBJ2-5	-	few
CSVGGQPNEKLFF	TGCAGCGTTGGAGGACAGCCTAATGAAAAACTGTTTTTT	TRBV29-1	TRBJ1-4	-	many
CATSRQPQGNTEAFF	TGTGCCACCAGCCGCCAACCACAGGGGAACACTGAAGCTTTCTTT	TRBV15	TRBJ1-1	-	-
CASSGGTDEQFF	TGTGCCAGCAGCGGGGGTACCGATGAGCAGTTCTTC	TRBV5-4	TRBJ2-1	-	-
CASSLGAAGGKDTQYF	TGTGCCAGCAGCTTGGGGGCAGCGGGGGGGAAAGATACGCAGTATTTT	TRBV5-4	TRBJ2-3	TRBD2	few
CASSLAPAGLDNEQFF	TGTGCCAGCAGCTTAGCCCCCGCGGGGCTCGACAATGAGCAGTTCTTC	TRBV7-9	TRBJ2-1	-	-
CASSYQPSSRSGANVLTF	TGTGCCAGCAGCTACCAACCCTCTAGCCGCTCTGGGGCCAACGTCCTGACTTTC	TRBV6-5	TRBJ2-6	-	-
CASSQGDAYGYTF	TGCGCCAGCAGCCAGGGGGACGCGTATGGCTACACCTTC	TRBV4-3	TRBJ1-2	-	-
CSATGSGSGNTIYF	TGCAGTGCTACCGGATCTGGCTCTGGAAACACCATATATTTT	TRBV20-1	TRBJ1-3	-	-
CASSWGSNQPQHF	TGTGCCAGCAGCTGGGGGAGCAATCAGCCCCAGCATTTT	TRBV7-9	TRBJ1-5	-	-
CASTWGLAVTEAFF	TGTGCCAGCACCTGGGGCCTGGCGGTCACTGAAGCTTTCTTT	TRBV12-3/TRBV12-4	TRBJ1-1	-	-
CSGTRQGNTEAFF	TGCAGCGGGACCCGACAGGGGAACACTGAAGCTTTCTTT	TRBV29-1	TRBJ1-1	TRBD1	few
CASSMALAGANYEQYF	TGTGCCAGTAGTATGGCGCTAGCGGGGGCCAACTACGAGCAGTACTTC	TRBV19	TRBJ2-7	TRBD2	few